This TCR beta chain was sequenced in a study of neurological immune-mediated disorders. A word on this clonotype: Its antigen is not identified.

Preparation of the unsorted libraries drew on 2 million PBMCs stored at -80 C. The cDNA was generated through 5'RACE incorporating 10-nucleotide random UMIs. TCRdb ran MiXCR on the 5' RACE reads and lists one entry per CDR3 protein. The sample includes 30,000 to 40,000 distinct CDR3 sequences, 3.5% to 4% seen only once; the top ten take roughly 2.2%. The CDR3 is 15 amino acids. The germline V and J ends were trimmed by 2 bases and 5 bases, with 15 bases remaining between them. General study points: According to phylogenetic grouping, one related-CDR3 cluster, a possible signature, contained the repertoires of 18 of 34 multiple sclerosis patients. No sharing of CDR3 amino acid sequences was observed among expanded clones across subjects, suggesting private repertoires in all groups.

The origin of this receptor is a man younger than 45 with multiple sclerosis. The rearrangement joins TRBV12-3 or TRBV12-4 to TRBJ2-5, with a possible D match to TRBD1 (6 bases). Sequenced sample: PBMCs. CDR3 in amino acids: CASSLSGRGSETQYF. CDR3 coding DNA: TGTGCCAGCAGTTTATCTGGCAGGGGATCGGAGACCCAGTACTTC.